The 28 T cell receptor beta chains below come from one sample, sequenced in a study of blood T cell repertoires in COVID-19. Repertoires were generated with immunoSEQ multiplex PCR, while TCRdb's copy carries only in-frame clones and drops some. This sample has about 180,000 clones, with roughly 80% found just once. The sample comprised PBMCs or T cells enriched from blood (not recorded which). These receptors were collected from a woman aged 40 to 49 with acute COVID-19.

This chain links TRBV2 with TRBJ2-1; D is perhaps TRBD1 (6 bases). Trimming cost V 8 bases and J 0 bases, with 17 bases left between them. CDR1 and CDR2 from the germline V gene are SNHLY and FYNNEI. The CDR3 length is 16 residues. CDR3 amino acids: CASSWGPTLSYNEQFF. The DNA of the CDR3 is TGTGCCAGCTCCTGGGGGCCTACCCTCTCCTACAATGAGCAGTTCTTC.

V gene TRBV5-1 combines with J gene TRBJ2-3; TRBD2 agrees at 8 bases. Germline CDR1 reads SGHRS; CDR2 reads YFSETQ. The CDR3 is 16 amino acids. The V and J ends lost 0 bases and 3 bases, in that order; junction bases with no gene match: 6. CDR3 in amino acids: CASSLAGGRSTDTQYF. CDR3 DNA sequence: TGCGCCAGCAGCTTGGCCGGCGGGAGGTCAACAGATACGCAGTATTTT.

This clone showed up just once. Written as DNA, the CDR3 is TGTGCCAGCAGTTCCTATAGGGGCTACTCCTACAATGAGCAGTTCTTC. It translates to CASSSYRGYSYNEQFF. V usage is TRBV25-1 and J usage is TRBJ2-1; TRBD1 is a possible D gene (5 bases). The V and J ends lost 5 bases and 0 bases respectively, with 14 bases between them. The CDR3 loop spans 16 amino acids. Per the germline V gene, CDR1 is MGHDK and CDR2 is SYGVNS.

The CDR3 loop reads CASGQGPMNTEAFF. CDR3 DNA sequence: TGTGCCAGCGGACAGGGACCTATGAACACTGAAGCTTTCTTT. The chain has TRBV19 and TRBJ1-1, with TRBD1 matching over 8 bases. V was pared by 9 bases and J by 0 bases, with 6 bases of the junction left unmatched. The CDR3 length is 14 residues. From germline, CDR1 is LNHDA and CDR2 SQIVND (reference sequence).

This clone appeared a few times. V and J are TRBV19 and TRBJ1-5; D not certain. Germline loops: CDR1 LNHDA, CDR2 SQIVND (reference sequence). V was trimmed by 5 bases and J by 0 bases, leaving 14 bases between them. The CDR3 covers 16 residues. CDR3 DNA sequence: TGTGCCAGTAGTTTCCCGGAGGGCCATAGCAATCAGCCCCAGCATTTT. Translation gives CASSFPEGHSNQPQHF.

The V call is TRBV6-5, the J call TRBJ1-2; 9 bases agree with TRBD1. With 8 bases clipped from V and 4 bases from J, the junction kept 5 bases outside the gene matches. Germline V gene lookup returns CDR1 MNHEY and CDR2 SVGAGI. This CDR3 is built from 13 residues. CDR3 amino acids: CASGTGNSYGYTF. CDR3 bases: TGTGCCAGCGGGACAGGGAATAGCTATGGCTACACCTTC.

V and J are TRBV5-6 and TRBJ2-1, with TRBD2 matching 9 bases. The junction had 3 bases not matched to a gene; V was cut back by 2 bases and J by 6 bases. Germline V gene data show CDR1 as SGHDT and CDR2 as YYEEEE. CDR3 size: 14 residues. The CDR3 loop is CASSFYSGSNEQFF. In DNA, the CDR3 is TGTGCCAGCAGCTTCTATAGCGGGAGCAATGAGCAGTTCTTC.

This chain connects TRBV4-2 to TRBJ1-1; unclear D gene. Trimming removed 1 base from V and 7 bases from J, with 10 bases in between. The CDR3 extends over 13 amino acids. Germline V CDR1 and CDR2: LGHNA, YNFKEQ. As DNA, the CDR3 is TGTGCCAGCAGCCAAGTATTCTTCGGTGAAGCTTTCTTT. It yields the protein CASSQVFFGEAFF.

The chain couples TRBV27 to TRBJ2-7; TRBD1 aligns across 7 bases. Losses at the gene ends were 5 bases for V and 3 bases for J; bases not matched to a gene: 10. The CDR3 covers 15 residues. Per germline, CDR1 MNHEY and CDR2 SMNVEV (reference sequence). CDR3 in DNA: TGTGCCAGCAGTATGACAGGGTCGGTCCTCTACGAGCAGTACTTC. This translates into CASSMTGSVLYEQYF.

The J gene is TRBJ1-2, the V gene TRBV4-1; 8 bases agree with TRBD1. CDR3 size: 15 residues. Germline V gives CDR1 MGHRA, CDR2 YSYEKL. The V segment lost 1 base and the J segment 4 bases; nucleotides outside the gene matches: 5. CDR3 DNA sequence: TGCGCCAGCAGCCAAGCAGGGACAGGAGTCTATGGCTACACCTTC. As protein: CASSQAGTGVYGYTF.

This rearrangement joins TRBV7-3 to TRBJ2-1, with 15 bases lining up with TRBD2. The CDR3 spans 17 residues. The junction had 6 bases not matched to a gene; V was cut back by 4 bases and J by 5 bases. Germline values: CDR1 SGHTA, CDR2 FQGTGA. The DNA of the CDR3 is TGTGCCAGCAGCTCCACAGGACTAGCGGGAGGGCACAATGAGCAGTTCTTC. This sequence encodes CASSSTGLAGGHNEQFF.

V gene TRBV2 combines with J gene TRBJ1-5; D ambiguous. CDR1 is SNHLY, CDR2 FYNNEI, per germline. Trimming shortened V by 7 bases and J by 2 bases, and 9 bases separated the two germline ends. The CDR3 loop spans 13 amino acids. DNA of the CDR3: TGTGCCAGCACGGAGAGAGGCAATCAGCCCCAGCATTTT. Its translation: CASTERGNQPQHF.

This clone has at least ten counts. The V gene is TRBV19, the J gene TRBJ1-5, with TRBD1 identical over 7 bases. The junction had 6 bases not matched to a gene; V was cut back by 2 bases and J by 2 bases. This CDR3 has 16 amino acids. The germline V gene encodes CDR1 LNHDA and CDR2 SQIVND (reference sequence). The CDR3 DNA sequence: TGTGCCAGTAGTATACTTTCAGGGGGACGCAATCAGCCCCAGCATTTT. This translates into CASSILSGGRNQPQHF.

This CDR3 is CATGTSGSVGELFF. The CDR3 region has the DNA TGTGCCACCGGGACTAGCGGGAGTGTCGGGGAGCTGTTTTTT. The rearrangement uses TRBV11-3 and TRBJ2-2; TRBD2 matches at 14 bases. V lost 10 bases to trimming and J lost 7 bases; unmatched junction nucleotides: 5. The CDR3 contains 14 residues. Germline CDR1 reads SGHNT; CDR2 reads YENEEA.

The chain uses TRBV19 and TRBJ2-7, with 8 bases lining up with TRBD2. Germline trimming cut 0 bases from V and 6 bases from J; bases unmatched to any gene: 7. This CDR3 has 15 amino acids. Germline CDR1 LNHDA, CDR2 SQIVND (reference sequence). The CDR3 region is CASSIDKRESSEQYF. The CDR3 DNA follows: TGTGCCAGTAGTATAGACAAGCGGGAGTCATCCGAGCAGTACTTC.

This clone was observed once. This chain links TRBV5-1 with TRBJ1-2, with D possibly TRBD1 on 6 matching bases. Germline V gene data show CDR1 as SGHRS and CDR2 as YFSETQ. The CDR3 covers 15 residues. The V end lost 3 bases, the J end lost 4 bases, and 16 bases lay between the germline ends. This chain's CDR3 is CASSSGTGQLYGYTF. Here the CDR3 DNA reads TGCGCCAGCAGCTCAGGAACGGGACAACTCTATGGCTACACCTTC.

The V and J genes are TRBV4-1 and TRBJ2-3; TRBD1 agrees at 8 bases. This CDR3 is built from 14 residues. Germline trimming cut 2 bases from V and 4 bases from J; bases unmatched to any gene: 2. Per germline, CDR1 MGHRA and CDR2 YSYEKL. The CDR3 sequence: CASSQRTGPDTQYF. In DNA, the CDR3 is TGCGCCAGCAGCCAACGGACAGGGCCAGATACGCAGTATTTT.

The V call is TRBV9, the J call TRBJ2-3; D remains unclear. The CDR3 contains 13 residues. V was trimmed by 0 bases and J by 3 bases, leaving 5 bases between them. The V gene's germline CDR1 is SGDLS and CDR2 YYNGEE. This CDR3 is CASSVDQTDTQYF. CDR3 nucleotides: TGTGCCAGCAGCGTAGACCAGACAGATACGCAGTATTTT.

The V call is TRBV27, the J call TRBJ2-3; tentative D call: TRBD2 (6 bases). The CDR3 contains 15 residues. Germline CDR1 and CDR2: MNHEY and SMNVEV (reference sequence). V was clipped by 9 bases and J by 3 bases, with 19 bases between them. The CDR3 is CASKGLLGWTDTQYF. DNA of the CDR3: TGTGCCAGTAAGGGACTTCTCGGTTGGACAGATACGCAGTATTTT.

This rearrangement joins TRBV29-1 to TRBJ2-3, with D possibly TRBD2 on 7 matching bases. CDR1 is SQVTM and CDR2 is ANQGSEA in the germline V gene. This CDR3 is built from 16 residues. Trimming cost V 8 bases and J 6 bases, with 27 bases left between them. CDR3 DNA sequence: TGCAGCTCAAACCCCGGGGGGCCTGAGAGGGGCGATACGCAGTATTTT. Amino acids: CSSNPGGPERGDTQYF.

V is TRBV19 and J is TRBJ2-1; the match to TRBD2 covers 8 bases. Germline trimming cut 3 bases from V and 0 bases from J; bases unmatched to any gene: 13. From germline, CDR1 is LNHDA and CDR2 SQIVND (reference sequence). This CDR3 comprises 19 residues. The CDR3 DNA reads TGTGCCAGTAGTATCGGGACTAGGGGGGTTAGGAGCTCCTACAATGAGCAGTTCTTC. It is translated as CASSIGTRGVRSSYNEQFF. Based on the CDR3 plus reference TRBV19 and TRBJ2-1, the full variable domain is DGGITQSPKYLFRKEGQNVTLSCEQNLNHDAMYWYRQDPGQGLRLIYYSQIVNDFQKGDIAEGYSVSREKKESFPLTVTSAQKNPTAFYLCASSIGTRGVRSSYNEQFFGPGTRLTVL.

The CDR3 sequence is CASRSTARSYEQYF. The DNA for the CDR3 is TGTGCCAGCAGGAGTACAGCCCGCTCCTACGAGCAGTACTTC. The V gene is TRBV5-6, the J gene TRBJ2-7, with D unclear. Germline assignment: CDR1 SGHDT and CDR2 YYEEEE. Between the trimmed V and J ends, which lost 5 bases and 0 bases, there was a span of 12 bases. This CDR3 is built from 14 residues.

The CDR3 reads CATQLAGVLDTQYF. Here the CDR3 DNA reads TGTGCCACCCAGTTAGCGGGAGTCTTGGATACGCAGTATTTT. This chain links TRBV19 with TRBJ2-3; 9 bases match TRBD2. V shed 10 bases, J shed 6 bases, and the junction held 11 bases outside the gene matches. Per the germline V gene, CDR1 is LNHDA and CDR2 is SQIVND (reference sequence). There are 14 residues in the CDR3.

This rearrangement joins TRBV4-1 to TRBJ2-1, with a weak D call TRBD1 (7 bases). Germline V gives CDR1 MGHRA, CDR2 YSYEKL. V lost 9 bases to trimming and J lost 4 bases, with 16 bases between them. The CDR3 extends over 14 amino acids. Here the CDR3 DNA reads TGCGCCAGTACCCAGGGGGGTCTTTACAATGAGCAGTTCTTC. It is translated as CASTQGGLYNEQFF.

V gene TRBV6-4 combines with J gene TRBJ2-1, with TRBD2 matching over 8 bases. CDR3 length: 14 amino acids. In germline, CDR1 is MRHNA, CDR2 SNTAGT. With 7 bases clipped from V and 9 bases from J, the junction kept 11 bases outside the gene matches. CDR3 nucleotides: TGTGCCAGCACTCCGGGACTAGGGGAAGGTGAGCAGTTCTTC. Amino acid sequence: CASTPGLGEGEQFF.

This chain uses TRBV12-5 with TRBJ2-7; 9 bases are a match to TRBD1. In germline, CDR1 is LGHNT, CDR2 FRNRAP. The CDR3 length is 15 residues. The J segment lost 3 bases and the V segment lost 5 bases, leaving 8 bases of the junction unmatched. The CDR3 bases are TGTGCTAGTGGTGGGGGACAGGGTCTCATCTACGAGCAGTACTTC. This sequence encodes CASGGGQGLIYEQYF.

This rearrangement joins TRBV2 to TRBJ2-3; D may be TRBD1 (6 bases). Germline CDR1 SNHLY, CDR2 FYNNEI. This CDR3 comprises 15 residues. V was trimmed by 6 bases and J by 2 bases, leaving 15 bases between them. Here the CDR3 reads CASRPGTFDTDTQYF. DNA of the CDR3: TGTGCCAGCAGACCCGGGACATTTGACACAGATACGCAGTATTTT.

The genes are TRBV5-1 and TRBJ1-5; 10 bases map to TRBD1. This CDR3 is 15 amino acids long. CDR1 and CDR2 (germline): SGHRS, YFSETQ. The ends lost 3 bases at V and 7 bases at J; junction bases unmatched: 7. The CDR3 protein is CASSSGTGEGQPQHF. The CDR3 DNA sequence: TGCGCCAGCAGCTCTGGGACAGGGGAAGGCCAGCCCCAGCATTTT.